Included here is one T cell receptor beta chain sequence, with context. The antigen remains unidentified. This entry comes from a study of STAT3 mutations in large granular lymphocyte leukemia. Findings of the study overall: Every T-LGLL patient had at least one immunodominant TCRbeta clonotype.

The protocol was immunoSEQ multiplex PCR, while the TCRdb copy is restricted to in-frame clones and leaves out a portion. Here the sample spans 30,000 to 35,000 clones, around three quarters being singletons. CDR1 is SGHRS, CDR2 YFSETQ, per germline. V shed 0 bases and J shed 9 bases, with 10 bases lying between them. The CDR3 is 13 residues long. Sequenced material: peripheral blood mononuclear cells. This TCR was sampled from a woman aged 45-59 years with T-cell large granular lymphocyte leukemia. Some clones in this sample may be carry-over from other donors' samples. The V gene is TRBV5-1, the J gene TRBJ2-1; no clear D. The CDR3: CASSLAVSGEQFF. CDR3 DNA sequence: TGCGCCAGCAGCTTGGCGGTTTCTGGTGAGCAGTTCTTC.